This T cell receptor (beta chain) was documented in a study of blood T cell repertoires in COVID-19. Study information: Italy, Spain and the United States were the sources of the convalescent and acute COVID-19 samples. From T cells, B-cell-depleted T cells, or PBMCs came the material, which was cDNA or gDNA.

Seattle patients were enrolled while actively infected and followed longitudinally. In germline, CDR1 is SGHAT, CDR2 FQNNGV. Trimming removed 1 base from V and 6 bases from J; junction bases left unmatched: 5. This CDR3 has 14 amino acids. Original data processing: Quantification of nucleated cells was approximated via reference gene primer amplification. TCRdb keeps only in-frame clones here, not all; method: immunoSEQ multiplex PCR. V, J and clone size are taken as reported in that table, and D and trimming were inferred from the DNA itself. The table has 200,000 to 250,000 clones, about 82% seen once.

This receptor was obtained from a woman aged 70-85 years with COVID-19, enrolled during active disease. This chain connects TRBV11-2 to TRBJ2-7; 8 bases match TRBD2. Sequenced material: peripheral blood. The CDR3 spells CASSLVGLASEQYF. The CDR3 DNA sequence: TGTGCCAGCAGCTTAGTTGGACTAGCTTCCGAGCAGTACTTC.